This T cell receptor beta chain is from a study of OX40 agonist ivuxolimab in advanced cancers. Study results and limitations: Low normalized T-cell clonal expansion was also seen in some nonresponders.

This CDR3 has 16 amino acids. The V and J ends lost 3 bases and 4 bases, in that order; junction bases with no gene match: 6. Germline lookup yields CDR1 SGDLS and CDR2 YYNGEE. As to this clone: The target antigen is unknown.

Measured with immunoSEQ multiplex PCR; TCRdb has only the in-frame clones, and not every one. The profile shows tens of thousands of clones, approximately 84% of them singletons. The sequence came from an adult with an advanced solid tumor such as melanoma, head and neck, liver or kidney cancer. The sequenced sample was CD4+ or CD8+ T cells sorted from blood, obtained in a trial of the OX40 agonist ivuxolimab. This chain uses TRBV9 with TRBJ2-2; TRBD1 agrees at 10 bases. The CDR3 nucleotides read TGTGCCAGCAGCGATCCCGGGACAGGGGTCACCGGGGAGCTGTTTTTT. This codes for CASSDPGTGVTGELFF.